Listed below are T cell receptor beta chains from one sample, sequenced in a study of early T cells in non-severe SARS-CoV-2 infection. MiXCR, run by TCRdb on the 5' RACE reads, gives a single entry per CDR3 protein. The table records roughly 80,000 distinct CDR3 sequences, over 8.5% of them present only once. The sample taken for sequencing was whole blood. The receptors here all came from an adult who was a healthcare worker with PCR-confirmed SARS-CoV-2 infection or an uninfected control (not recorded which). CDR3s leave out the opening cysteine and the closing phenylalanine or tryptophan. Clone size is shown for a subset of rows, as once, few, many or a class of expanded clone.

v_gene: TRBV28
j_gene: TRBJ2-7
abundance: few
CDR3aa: ASSPPRQGGSYEQY

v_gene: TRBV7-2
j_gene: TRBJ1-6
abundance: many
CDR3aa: ASSPLSYNSPLH

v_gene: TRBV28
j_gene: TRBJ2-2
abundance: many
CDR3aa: ASRPTRAGELF

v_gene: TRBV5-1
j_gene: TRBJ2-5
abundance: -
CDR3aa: ASSRRLAGTGETQY

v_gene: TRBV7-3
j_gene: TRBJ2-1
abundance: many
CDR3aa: ASSLTGTSVGEQF

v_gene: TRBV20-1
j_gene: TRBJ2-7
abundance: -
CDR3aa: SATLYEQY

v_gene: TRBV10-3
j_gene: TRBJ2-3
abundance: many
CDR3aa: AISSGTSGTSTDTQY

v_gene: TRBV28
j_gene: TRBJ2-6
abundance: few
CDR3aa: ATGANVLT

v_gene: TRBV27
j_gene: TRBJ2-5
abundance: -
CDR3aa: ASSLLGGPETQY

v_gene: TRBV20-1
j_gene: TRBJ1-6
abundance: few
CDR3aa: SARRGPLDSPLH

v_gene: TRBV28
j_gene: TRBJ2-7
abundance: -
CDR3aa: AIVGRLGEQY

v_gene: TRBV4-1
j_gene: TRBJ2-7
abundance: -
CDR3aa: ASSQGRGRDRTYEQY

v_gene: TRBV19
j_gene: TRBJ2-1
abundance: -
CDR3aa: ASSTLAGGGYNEQF

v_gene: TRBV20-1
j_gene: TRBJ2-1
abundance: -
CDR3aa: SAVSGSSSYNEQF

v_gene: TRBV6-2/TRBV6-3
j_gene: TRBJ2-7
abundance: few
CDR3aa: ASSRDWNSYEQY

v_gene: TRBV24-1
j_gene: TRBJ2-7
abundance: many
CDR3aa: ATSSFTSLEQY

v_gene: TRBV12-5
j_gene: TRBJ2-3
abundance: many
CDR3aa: ASALGRSTDTQY

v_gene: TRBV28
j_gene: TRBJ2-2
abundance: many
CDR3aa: ASSSQGFSNTGELF

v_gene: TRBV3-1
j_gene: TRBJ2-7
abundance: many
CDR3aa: ASSQGSGFPTYEQY

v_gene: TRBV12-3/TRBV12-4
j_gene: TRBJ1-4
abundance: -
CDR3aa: ASSLGVTNEKLF

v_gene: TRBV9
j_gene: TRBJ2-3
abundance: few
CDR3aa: ASGTFLSTDTQY

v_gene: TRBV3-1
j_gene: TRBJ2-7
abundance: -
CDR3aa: ASSQGGAAPYEQY

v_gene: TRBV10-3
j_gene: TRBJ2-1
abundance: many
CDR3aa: AISSGNQQF

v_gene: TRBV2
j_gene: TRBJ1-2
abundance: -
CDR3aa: ASSRDRYEGYT